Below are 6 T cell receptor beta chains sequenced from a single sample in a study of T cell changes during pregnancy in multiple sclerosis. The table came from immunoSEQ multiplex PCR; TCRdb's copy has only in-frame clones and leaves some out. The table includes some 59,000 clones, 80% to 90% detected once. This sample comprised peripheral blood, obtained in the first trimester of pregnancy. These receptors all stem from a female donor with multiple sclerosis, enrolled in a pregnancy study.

The CDR3: CASKPSSINEQFF. For the CDR3, the DNA is TGCGCCAGCAAGCCTAGCTCTATCAATGAGCAGTTCTTC. This chain joins TRBV5-1 and TRBJ2-1, with a tentative D call TRBD2 (5 bases). Per germline, CDR1 SGHRS and CDR2 YFSETQ. The CDR3 has 13 amino acids. Between the trimmed V and J ends, which lost 6 bases and 6 bases, there was a span of 13 bases.

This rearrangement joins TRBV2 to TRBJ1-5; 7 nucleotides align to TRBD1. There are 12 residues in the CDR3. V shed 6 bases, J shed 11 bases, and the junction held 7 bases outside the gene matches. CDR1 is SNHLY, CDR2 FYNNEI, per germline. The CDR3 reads CASRKVTGAQHF. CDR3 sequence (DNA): TGTGCCAGCAGAAAGGTAACAGGGGCCCAGCATTTT.

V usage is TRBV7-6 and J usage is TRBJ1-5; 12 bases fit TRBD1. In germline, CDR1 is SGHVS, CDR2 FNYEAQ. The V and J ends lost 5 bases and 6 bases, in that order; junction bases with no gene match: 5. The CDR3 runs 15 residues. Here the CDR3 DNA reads TGTGCCAGCAGCCCGGGACAGGGGGCTTTTCAGCCCCAGCATTTT. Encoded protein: CASSPGQGAFQPQHF.

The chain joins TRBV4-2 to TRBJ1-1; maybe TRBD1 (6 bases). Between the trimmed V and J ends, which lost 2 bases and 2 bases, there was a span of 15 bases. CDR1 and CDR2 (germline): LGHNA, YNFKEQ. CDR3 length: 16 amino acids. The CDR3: CASSQIAQGRNTEAFF. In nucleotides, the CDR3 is TGTGCCAGCAGCCAAATTGCCCAGGGGAGAAACACTGAAGCTTTCTTT.

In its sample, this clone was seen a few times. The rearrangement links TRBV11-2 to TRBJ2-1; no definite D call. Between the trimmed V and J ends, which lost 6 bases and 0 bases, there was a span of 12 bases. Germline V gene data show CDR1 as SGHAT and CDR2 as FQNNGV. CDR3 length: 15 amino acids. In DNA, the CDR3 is TGTGCCAGCAGACTCGGGTCTAGCTCCTACAATGAGCAGTTCTTC. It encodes CASRLGSSSYNEQFF.

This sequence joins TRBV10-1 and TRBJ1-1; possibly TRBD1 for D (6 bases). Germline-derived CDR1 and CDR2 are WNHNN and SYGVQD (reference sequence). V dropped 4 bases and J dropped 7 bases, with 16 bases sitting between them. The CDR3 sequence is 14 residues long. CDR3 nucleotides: TGCGCCAGCAGTGCCTACCAAGAGGGGGTTGAAGCTTTCTTT. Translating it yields CASSAYQEGVEAFF.